The rows below give T cell receptor beta chains drawn from one sample of a study of T cells in Graves' hyperthyroidism and ophthalmopathy. TCRdb reprocessed the multiplex PCR reads via MiXCR and lists one record per CDR3 protein. The table lists 650,000 to 700,000 distinct CDR3 sequences, approximately 15% of them singletons. The sample consisted of blood. The origin of the receptors is a man over 45 with Graves' hyperthyroidism. CDR3s include the opening cysteine and the closing phenylalanine or tryptophan. D genes are given only for firm matches. The listing skips clone size in some rows; elsewhere it reads once, few, many or a size class.

clone_size	v_call	j_call	d_call	cdr3_aa	cdr3_nt
NA	TRBV18	TRBJ2-3	TRBD2	CASSPRRELTDTQYF	TGTGCCAGCTCACCAAGGCGGGAGCTAACAGATACGCAGTATTTT
NA	TRBV27	TRBJ2-1	TRBD2	CASSSPTSGLYNEQFF	TGTGCCAGCAGTTCCCCGACTAGCGGGCTGTACAATGAGCAGTTCTTC
many	TRBV30	TRBJ2-7	TRBD2	CAWRRGGSSYEQYF	TGTGCCTGGAGGCGGGGGGGGAGCTCCTACGAGCAGTACTTC
NA	TRBV12-3/TRBV12-4	TRBJ2-7	NA	CASSLQGPHEQYF	TGTGCCAGCAGTTTACAGGGTCCCCACGAGCAGTACTTC
NA	TRBV2	TRBJ1-2	NA	CASIDVNYGYTF	TGTGCCAGCATCGACGTTAACTATGGCTACACCTTC
many	TRBV7-2	TRBJ2-1	NA	CASSLGLAGNEQFF	TGTGCCAGCAGCTTAGGGCTAGCTGGCAATGAGCAGTTCTTC
many	TRBV7-2	TRBJ2-7	NA	CASSPTYEQYF	TGTGCCAGCAGCCCGACCTACGAGCAGTACTTC
NA	TRBV6-1	TRBJ2-3	NA	CASSLGPGGDTQYF	TGTGCCAGCAGTTTAGGGCCCGGCGGAGATACGCAGTATTTT
NA	TRBV9	TRBJ1-1	TRBD1	CASSVVATGGFTEAFF	TGTGCCAGCAGCGTAGTCGCGACAGGGGGCTTTACTGAAGCTTTCTTT
many	TRBV18	TRBJ1-4	TRBD1	CASPRDREAANEKLFF	TGTGCCAGCCCCCGGGACAGGGAGGCGGCTAATGAAAAACTGTTTTTT
few	TRBV28	TRBJ2-5	TRBD1	CASSHRDRGYRTQYF	TGTGCCAGCAGCCACCGGGACAGGGGATATCGGACCCAGTACTTC
many	TRBV25-1	TRBJ1-6	TRBD1	CASSFGTANSPLHF	TGTGCCAGCAGTTTCGGGACAGCTAATTCACCCCTCCACTTT
many	TRBV11-2	TRBJ2-3	NA	CASSSPRGGITQYF	TGTGCCAGCAGCTCCCCCAGGGGGGGCATAACGCAGTATTTT
NA	TRBV20-1	TRBJ2-3	TRBD2	CSASLASGSGDTQYF	TGCAGTGCTAGCCTGGCTAGCGGGAGTGGGGATACGCAGTATTTT
few	TRBV30	TRBJ1-3	NA	CAWSGKGIKSGNTIYF	TGTGCCTGGAGTGGAAAAGGAATTAAATCTGGAAACACCATATATTTT
few	TRBV9	TRBJ2-5	TRBD2	CASSVTSGRAGETQYF	TGTGCCAGCAGCGTTACTAGCGGGAGGGCCGGGGAGACCCAGTACTTC
many	TRBV7-3	TRBJ2-5	NA	CASSSTPRETQYF	TGTGCCAGCAGCTCGACCCCTAGGGAGACCCAGTACTTC
many	TRBV12-3/TRBV12-4	TRBJ2-1	TRBD1	CASSLRDRGQGEQFF	TGTGCCAGCAGTTTAAGGGACAGGGGGCAGGGTGAGCAGTTCTTC
few	TRBV12-3/TRBV12-4	TRBJ2-7	NA	CASSLETALSEQYF	TGTGCCAGCAGTTTGGAGACGGCACTCTCAGAGCAGTACTTC
few	TRBV28	TRBJ2-1	NA	CASTEDQSKRQFF	TGTGCCAGCACCGAGGACCAATCCAAGCGGCAGTTCTTC
NA	TRBV20-1	TRBJ2-7	TRBD2	CSARDGSGRGYEQYF	TGCAGTGCTAGAGATGGTAGCGGGAGGGGGTACGAGCAGTACTTC
many	TRBV2	TRBJ2-2	TRBD2	CASSGESPSGSEDGELFF	TGTGCCAGCAGTGGAGAATCGCCTAGCGGGAGCGAGGACGGGGAGCTGTTTTTT
NA	TRBV20-1	TRBJ2-7	TRBD2	CSATRTSGLSYEQYF	TGCAGTGCTACAAGGACTAGCGGGCTCTCCTACGAGCAGTACTTC
NA	TRBV5-1	TRBJ2-7	NA	CASSLVEGRDEQYF	TGCGCCAGCAGCTTGGTAGAGGGGCGGGACGAGCAGTACTTC
NA	TRBV3-1	TRBJ2-1	TRBD2	CASSQDAGLAGVRDEQFF	TGTGCCAGCAGCCAAGATGCCGGACTAGCGGGAGTGCGGGATGAGCAGTTCTTC
NA	TRBV19	TRBJ2-1	NA	CASSIAGAIQLNEQFF	TGTGCCAGTAGTATAGCGGGAGCAATCCAACTCAATGAGCAGTTCTTC
NA	TRBV7-9	TRBJ2-2	TRBD1	CASSLEVARGQGNTGELFF	TGTGCCAGCAGCTTAGAAGTCGCCCGTGGACAGGGGAACACCGGGGAGCTGTTTTTT
many	TRBV12-3/TRBV12-4	TRBJ2-1	TRBD2	CASYQVTSEGLAGDLSSYNEQFF	TGTGCCAGCTATCAGGTGACATCTGAGGGCCTAGCGGGAGACCTAAGCTCCTACAATGAGCAGTTCTTC
many	TRBV5-1	TRBJ1-1	NA	CASSSDGTRMNTEAFF	TGCGCCAGCAGCTCTGACGGGACAAGGATGAACACTGAAGCTTTCTTT
many	TRBV6-1	TRBJ1-1	NA	CASSEGVRGQNTEAFF	TGTGCCAGCAGTGAAGGGGTCAGGGGCCAAAACACTGAAGCTTTCTTT
many	TRBV27	TRBJ1-5	NA	CASSLLGGDQPQHF	TGTGCCAGCAGTTTACTGGGAGGCGATCAGCCCCAGCATTTT
few	TRBV6-5	TRBJ1-2	NA	CASSYAGALGTNYGYTF	TGTGCCAGCAGTTACGCCGGGGCTTTGGGGACTAACTATGGCTACACCTTC
NA	TRBV20-1	TRBJ2-3	NA	CSATSWRLGTDTQYF	TGCAGTGCTACTAGTTGGCGGCTAGGCACAGATACGCAGTATTTT
NA	TRBV5-1	TRBJ2-7	TRBD2	CASSLVVSGSHEQYF	TGCGCCAGCAGCTTGGTCGTTAGCGGGAGTCACGAGCAGTACTTC
many	TRBV7-9	TRBJ2-5	TRBD2	CASSSRLAGVFAETQYF	TGTGCCAGCAGCTCGCGACTAGCGGGAGTTTTCGCGGAGACCCAGTACTTC
NA	TRBV24-1	TRBJ2-7	TRBD1	CATSDSRTGGSEQYF	TGTGCCACCAGTGATTCACGGACAGGGGGTTCCGAGCAGTACTTC
many	TRBV12-3/TRBV12-4	TRBJ2-1	NA	CASSSSTPNEQFF	TGTGCCAGCAGTTCCTCGACCCCGAATGAGCAGTTCTTC
many	TRBV7-9	TRBJ2-2	NA	CASSLGAYTGELFF	TGTGCCAGCAGCTTAGGAGCATACACCGGGGAGCTGTTTTTT
many	TRBV6-1	TRBJ2-1	TRBD2	CASSHSGSSYNEQFF	TGTGCCAGCAGTCATAGCGGGAGCTCCTACAATGAGCAGTTCTTC
many	TRBV28	TRBJ2-7	TRBD2	CASSPAGRELHEQYF	TGTGCCAGCAGTCCAGCCGGGCGGGAGTTGCACGAGCAGTACTTC
many	TRBV13	TRBJ2-1	TRBD2	CASSDLAGEFFGSSYNEQFF	TGTGCCAGCAGCGATCTAGCGGGAGAGTTCTTTGGTAGCTCCTACAATGAGCAGTTCTTC
NA	TRBV2	TRBJ2-1	TRBD2	CASGTSGRNEQFF	TGTGCCAGTGGGACTAGCGGGAGGAATGAGCAGTTCTTC
once	TRBV7-6	TRBJ2-1	TRBD1	CASSLRVRGLSYNEQFF	TGTGCCAGCAGCTTAAGGGTCAGGGGGCTAAGCTACAATGAGCAGTTCTTC
many	TRBV7-2	TRBJ2-5	NA	CASRAWTANYQETQYF	TGTGCCAGCAGGGCGTGGACAGCGAATTACCAAGAGACCCAGTACTTC
NA	TRBV20-1	TRBJ2-2	NA	CSAEVGVRSGELFF	TGCAGTGCTGAGGTCGGGGTGAGATCCGGGGAGCTGTTTTTT
NA	TRBV20-1	TRBJ2-1	NA	CSLQHQGEANEQFF	TGCAGTCTTCAGCACCAGGGGGAGGCCAATGAGCAGTTCTTC
few	TRBV9	TRBJ2-3	TRBD2	CASSYREVAGGNDRTDTQYF	TGTGCCAGCAGCTACCGCGAGGTAGCGGGAGGGAACGATAGGACAGATACGCAGTATTTT
few	TRBV28	TRBJ2-5	TRBD2	CASRRGRVQYF	TGTGCCAGCAGACGCGGGAGGGTTCAGTACTTC
NA	TRBV9	TRBJ1-5	NA	CASSVGGSSYPQHF	TGTGCCAGCAGCGTAGGAGGGAGCTCATACCCCCAGCATTTT
NA	TRBV9	TRBJ2-5	NA	CASSVAGSQETQYF	TGTGCCAGCAGCGTGGCCGGGAGCCAAGAGACCCAGTACTTC
many	TRBV6-2/TRBV6-3	TRBJ2-7	NA	CASSYSRQRLSYEQYF	TGTGCCAGCAGTTACTCGAGACAGCGACTCTCCTACGAGCAGTACTTC
NA	TRBV20-1	TRBJ1-5	NA	CSAQRGNQPQHF	TGCAGTGCTCAGCGGGGTAATCAGCCCCAGCATTTT
few	TRBV18	TRBJ2-5	NA	CASTLGLQETQYF	TGTGCCAGCACCTTGGGATTACAAGAGACCCAGTACTTC
many	TRBV12-3/TRBV12-4	TRBJ1-4	TRBD1	CASSSTGGIGEKLFF	TGTGCCAGCAGTTCGACAGGGGGGATCGGCGAAAAACTGTTTTTT
few	TRBV6-1	TRBJ2-3	TRBD2	CASSYGTSGASTDTQYF	TGTGCCAGCAGTTACGGAACTAGCGGGGCTAGCACAGATACGCAGTATTTT
many	TRBV2	TRBJ1-1	NA	CASSARGRNTEAFF	TGTGCCAGCAGTGCAAGGGGAAGGAACACTGAAGCTTTCTTT
many	TRBV27	TRBJ2-1	NA	CASSDIGTVNYNEQFF	TGTGCCAGCAGCGATATTGGGACGGTAAACTACAATGAGCAGTTCTTC